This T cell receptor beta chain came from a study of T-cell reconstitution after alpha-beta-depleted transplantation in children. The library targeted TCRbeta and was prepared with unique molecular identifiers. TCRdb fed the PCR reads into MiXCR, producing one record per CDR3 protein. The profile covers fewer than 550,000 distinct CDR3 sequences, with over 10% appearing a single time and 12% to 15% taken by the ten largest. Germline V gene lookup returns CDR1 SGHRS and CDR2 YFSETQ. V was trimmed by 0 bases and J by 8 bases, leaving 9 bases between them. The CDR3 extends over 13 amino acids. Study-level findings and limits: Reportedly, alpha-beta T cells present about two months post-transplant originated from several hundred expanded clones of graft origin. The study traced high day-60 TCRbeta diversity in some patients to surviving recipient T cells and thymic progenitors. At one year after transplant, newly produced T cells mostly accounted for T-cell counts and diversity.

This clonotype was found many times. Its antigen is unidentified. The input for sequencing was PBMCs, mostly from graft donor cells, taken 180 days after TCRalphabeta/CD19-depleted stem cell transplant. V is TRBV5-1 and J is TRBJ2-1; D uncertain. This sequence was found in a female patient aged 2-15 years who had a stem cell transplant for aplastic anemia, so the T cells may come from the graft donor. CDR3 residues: CASSLARADEQFF. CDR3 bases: TGCGCCAGCAGCTTGGCCCGGGCGGATGAGCAGTTCTTC.